Listed here are 21 T cell receptor beta chains from one sample, sequenced in a study of blood T cells in healthy people across ages. Using a J-beta primer mix together with a sample-barcoded 5' primer, a second PCR was run for about 7 to 12 cycles. TCRdb recomputed calls from the 5' RACE reads with MiXCR, one row per CDR3 protein. Among more than 700,000 distinct CDR3 sequences, about 48% were seen once, and the ten largest hold roughly two fifths. Material: blood. The receptors derive from a man older than 75 in good health.

This clonotype has a handful of counts. The rearrangement uses TRBV10-3 and TRBJ2-1, with 9 bases matching TRBD1. V gave up 2 bases and J gave up 5 bases; unmatched junction bases: 13. The germline V gene has CDR1 ENHRY and CDR2 SYGVKD. The CDR3 extends over 18 amino acids. CDR3 coding DNA: TGTGCCATCAGTGAGACCCTCCTGCCGGGACAGGGCGACAATGAGCAGTTCTTC. Encoded protein: CAISETLLPGQGDNEQFF.

The rearrangement uses TRBV4-2 and TRBJ1-2; 8 positions agree with TRBD1. From germline, CDR1 is LGHNA and CDR2 YNFKEQ. V was pared by 2 bases and J by 2 bases, with 10 bases of the junction left unmatched. This CDR3 comprises 17 residues. Here the CDR3 DNA reads TGTGCCAGCAGCCAACTATTGCAGGGGGCGGAGAACTATGGCTACACCTTC. Translating it yields CASSQLLQGAENYGYTF.

This clonotype came up a few times. This chain joins TRBV20-1 and TRBJ2-4, with a possible D match to TRBD2 (6 bases). V was trimmed by 6 bases and J by 0 bases, leaving 15 bases between them. CDR1 and CDR2 from the germline V gene are DFQATT and SNEGSKA (reference sequence). The CDR3 runs to 15 residues. The CDR3 protein is CSAPPSAGAKNIQYF. CDR3 bases: TGCAGTGCCCCTCCTAGCGCGGGAGCCAAAAACATTCAGTACTTC.

This clonotype occurred a few times. The chain links TRBV15 to TRBJ2-5; 7 bases fit TRBD2. V trimming: 0 bases; J trimming: 11 bases; junction bases outside the gene matches: 12. Germline V gene data show CDR1 as LNHNV and CDR2 as YYDKDF (reference sequence). There are 15 residues in the CDR3. For the CDR3, the DNA is TGTGCCACCAGCAGAGAACTAGCGCCCTACAATGAGCAGTACTTC. The encoded protein is CATSRELAPYNEQYF.

The rearrangement links TRBV14 to TRBJ1-2, with D perhaps matching TRBD1 (5 bases). Trimming took 1 base from V and 8 from J, leaving 11 bases between them. Germline lookup yields CDR1 SGHDN and CDR2 FVKESK. The CDR3 length is 13 residues. The CDR3 here is CASSQAGPVGYTF. The CDR3 nucleotides are TGTGCCAGCAGCCAAGCAGGGCCCGTGGGCTACACCTTC.

The sample holds many counts of this clonotype. The CDR3 nucleotides are TGTGCCAGCAGGCTCGGACTGGACACCGGGGAGCTGTTTTTT. Amino acid sequence: CASRLGLDTGELFF. The chain joins TRBV27 to TRBJ2-2, with TRBD2 as a possible D gene (5 bases). The V gene's germline CDR1 is MNHEY and CDR2 SMNVEV (reference sequence). The CDR3 loop spans 14 amino acids. V lost 6 bases and J lost 3, with 11 bases in between.

This chain links TRBV5-1 with TRBJ2-7; 7 nucleotides agree with TRBD1. CDR3 size: 15 residues. Trimming at V came to 0 bases and at J to 5 bases, leaving 8 bases not matched to a gene. CDR1 and CDR2 (germline): SGHRS, YFSETQ. CDR3 in amino acids: CASSLGTGVQDEQYF. The DNA of the CDR3 is TGCGCCAGCAGCTTGGGAACAGGGGTTCAAGACGAGCAGTACTTC.

This clonotype came up a few times. The CDR3 nucleotides read TGTGCCAGCAGTTCCTCGGGACTAGCGGGAGGGCACAGATACGCGTATTTT. Amino acids: CASSSSGLAGGHRYAYF. The rearrangement uses TRBV6-5 and TRBJ2-3; 16 bases agree with TRBD2. The germline gives CDR1 MNHEY, CDR2 SVGAGI. Trimming took 4 bases from V and 14 from J; bases not matched to a gene: 15. The CDR3 loop spans 17 amino acids.

This clonotype was observed a handful of times. The chain is built from TRBV29-1 and TRBJ2-1; 13 bases match TRBD2. The germline V gene has CDR1 SQVTM and CDR2 ANQGSEA. With V trimmed by 3 bases and J by 5 bases, 10 bases remained unmatched. This CDR3 spans 17 amino acids. The CDR3 region is CSVDPRAGLAGNNEQFF. The DNA for the CDR3 is TGCAGCGTTGATCCCCGAGCGGGACTAGCGGGAAACAATGAGCAGTTCTTC.

The chain links TRBV21-1 to TRBJ2-4; whether TRBD1, the table's D call, matches the DNA was not checked. The last part of the DNA fits TRBJ2-5 better; the J call may be wrong. TRBV21-1 is a pseudogene locus. The CDR3 sequence is 14 residues long. The CDR3 DNA reads TGTGCCAGCAGCCCAATGGGGGCGGGAGAGACCCAGTACTTC. As protein: CASSPMGAGETQYF.

The CDR3 DNA reads TGTGCCAGCAGCGACACAGGGAACACTGAAGCTTTCTTT. Its translation: CASSDTGNTEAFF. The chain uses TRBV7-9 and TRBJ1-1; possible D gene TRBD1, 5 bases. CDR3 length: 13 amino acids. The V and J ends lost 5 bases and 1 base respectively, with 8 bases between them. Looked up from germline, CDR1 is SEHNR and CDR2 is FQNEAQ (reference sequence).

This clonotype was recorded once. This rearrangement joins TRBV20-1 to TRBJ2-5, with 8 positions matching TRBD2. The CDR3 loop spans 14 amino acids. Per the germline V gene, CDR1 is DFQATT and CDR2 is SNEGSKA (reference sequence). The junction had 11 bases not matched to a gene; V was cut back by 6 bases and J by 5 bases. CDR3 in DNA: TGCAGTGCCCTAGGGACTGAGCGGGGGGAGACCCAGTACTTC. Translating gives CSALGTERGETQYF.

The chain has TRBV11-2 and TRBJ2-7; D is uncertain. The CDR3 is made up of 13 amino acids. Trimming pared 2 bases from V and 6 bases from J, leaving 11 bases between. The germline gives CDR1 SGHAT, CDR2 FQNNGV. CDR3 protein: CASSLLSLGEQYF. The CDR3 DNA reads as TGTGCCAGCAGCTTATTATCTCTAGGCGAGCAGTACTTC.

This sequence joins TRBV20-1 and TRBJ1-6; 7 bases align to TRBD1. J was trimmed by 7 bases and V by 6 bases; bases with no gene match: 9. Germline-derived CDR1 and CDR2 are DFQATT and SNEGSKA (reference sequence). CDR3 size: 14 residues. The CDR3 loop reads CSAKSDRANSPLHF. DNA of the CDR3: TGCAGTGCAAAGAGCGACAGGGCAAATTCACCCCTCCACTTT.

The chain carries TRBV3-1 and TRBJ2-7, with D possibly called TRBD1 or TRBD2 (5 bases each). CDR1 is LGHDT, CDR2 YNNKEL, per germline (reference sequence). Trimming shortened V by 6 bases and J by 1 base, and 16 bases separated the two germline ends. The CDR3 loop spans 15 amino acids. CDR3 residues: CASSLTRGRSYEQYF. CDR3 coding DNA: TGTGCCAGCAGTTTGACCCGGGGCAGGTCCTACGAGCAGTACTTC.

V usage is TRBV6-1 and J usage is TRBJ2-1; perhaps TRBD2 as D (6 bases). The CDR3 has 15 amino acids. V was cut by 3 bases and J by 1 base, with 10 bases left in between. Germline V CDR1 and CDR2: MNHNS, SASEGT. The DNA for the CDR3 is TGTGCCAGCAGTGAGGTCGGGAGTTCCTACAATGAGCAGTTCTTC. This gives the protein CASSEVGSSYNEQFF.

The J gene is TRBJ2-5, the V gene TRBV18; TRBD2 might be the D (6 bases). The germline V gene encodes CDR1 KGHSH and CDR2 LQKENI. CDR3 length equals 13 residues. Trimming removed 5 bases at V and 2 bases at J, with 9 bases between. The CDR3 sequence: CASSVLAQETQYF. CDR3 nucleotides: TGTGCCAGCTCAGTACTAGCACAAGAGACCCAGTACTTC.

The genes are TRBV12-3 or TRBV12-4 and TRBJ1-2; D ambiguous. V was clipped by 3 bases and J by 2 bases, with 10 bases between them. The CDR3 is made up of 14 amino acids. CDR3 loop: CASSLDLGNYGYTF. CDR3 in DNA: TGTGCCAGCAGTTTGGACTTGGGGAACTATGGCTACACCTTC.

The gene calls are TRBV2 and TRBJ1-1; D is possibly TRBD1 (6 bases). The CDR3 loop spans 15 amino acids. CDR1 is SNHLY and CDR2 is FYNNEI in the germline V gene. Trimming left V 8 bases short and J 1 base short, with 17 bases between. The CDR3 DNA sequence: TGTGCCAGCGCTAGGACGGGGGGCCCGAACACTGAAGCTTTCTTT. This translates into CASARTGGPNTEAFF.

This clonotype was seen just once. The chain uses TRBV7-3 and TRBJ2-2; D not certain. The CDR3 is made up of 13 amino acids. V lost 5 bases, J lost 3 bases, and 7 bases lay in between. The germline CDR1 and CDR2 sequences are SGHTA and FQGTGA. CDR3 in DNA: TGTGCCAGCAGCCCAACTTACACCGGGGAGCTGTTTTTT. Amino acid sequence: CASSPTYTGELFF.

The chain links TRBV20-1 to TRBJ1-4, with TRBD1 as a possible D gene (6 bases). V was shortened by 1 base and J by 16 bases, with 19 bases between the two germline ends. CDR3 size: 13 residues. Germline V gene sequence: CDR1 DFQATT, CDR2 SNEGSKA (reference sequence). The CDR3 spells CSARAGGNERPFF. DNA for the CDR3: TGCAGTGCTAGAGCCGGGGGCAATGAAAGACCGTTTTTT.